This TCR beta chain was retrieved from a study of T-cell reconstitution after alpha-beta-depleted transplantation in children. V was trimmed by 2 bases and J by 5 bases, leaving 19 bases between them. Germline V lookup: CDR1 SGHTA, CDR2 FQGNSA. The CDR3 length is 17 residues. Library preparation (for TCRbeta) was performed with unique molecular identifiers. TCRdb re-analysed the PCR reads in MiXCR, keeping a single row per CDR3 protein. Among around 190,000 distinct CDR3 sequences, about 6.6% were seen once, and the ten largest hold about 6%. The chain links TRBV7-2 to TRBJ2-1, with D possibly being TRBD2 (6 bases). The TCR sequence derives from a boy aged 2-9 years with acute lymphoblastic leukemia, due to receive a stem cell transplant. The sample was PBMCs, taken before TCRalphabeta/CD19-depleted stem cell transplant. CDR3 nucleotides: TGTGCCAGCAGCTTAACCCCCGGGACTCGGGGAAACAATGAGCAGTTCTTC. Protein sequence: CASSLTPGTRGNNEQFF.